This record covers a single TCR beta chain. The antigen is undetermined. This entry is derived from a study of T cell responses to AZD1222 COVID-19 vaccine. Study-level findings and limits: Reportedly, nearly half of unique spike TCRs recognized epitopes outside B.1.351/B.1.1.7 mutations.

This table comes from immunoSEQ multiplex PCR, and its TCRdb copy is limited to in-frame clones, with some not included. The sample contains some 130,000 clones, about 90% of which appear only once. The material was peripheral blood, obtained on day 0 of AZD1222 vaccination. This receptor was taken from an adult in good health.

CDR3 nucleotide sequence: TGTGCCAGCACCCTAGAAGGGGGGGCGGGCTATGGCTACACCTTC. This translates into CASTLEGGAGYGYTF. This chain connects TRBV6-5 to TRBJ1-2; D is possibly TRBD1 (6 bases). V was pared by 7 bases and J by 4 bases, with 19 bases between. The CDR3 extends over 15 amino acids. In germline, CDR1 is MNHEY, CDR2 SVGAGI.